Each of the 9 T cell receptor beta chains below was sequenced from the same sample in a study of blood T cell repertoires in COVID-19. Method: immunoSEQ multiplex PCR; TCRdb's copy keeps in-frame clones and lacks some. The sample includes roughly 200,000 clones, approximately 83% of them seen just once. Sequencing was carried out using peripheral blood. These receptors all stem from a man aged 55 to 69 with acute or convalescent COVID-19.

The table lists this clone with a count of one. CDR3 region: CARTGTISYEQYF. CDR3 nucleotides: TGCGCCAGGACCGGGACAATCTCCTACGAGCAGTACTTC. The V and J genes are TRBV10-1 and TRBJ2-7, with a possible D match to TRBD1 (6 bases). The CDR3 is 13 amino acids. Trimming took off 9 bases at V and 0 bases at J, with 12 bases between the two ends. CDR1 is WNHNN, CDR2 SYGVQD, per germline (reference sequence).

In nucleotides, the CDR3 is TGCGCCAGCAGCCAAGCCGGGACTAGCGGGTACAAGAGCTCCTACAATGAGCAGTTCTTC. Translation gives CASSQAGTSGYKSSYNEQFF. J is TRBJ2-1 and V is TRBV4-1; 12 bases fit TRBD2. V gave up 1 base and J gave up 0 bases; unmatched junction bases: 10. CDR3 size: 20 residues. Germline V gene sequence: CDR1 MGHRA, CDR2 YSYEKL.

CDR3 region: CASSQDRTGGEKKLFF. CDR3 nucleotide sequence: TGCGCCAGCAGCCAAGACCGGACAGGGGGAGAGAAAAAACTGTTTTTT. The chain joins TRBV4-1 to TRBJ1-4; 10 positions match TRBD1. CDR1 and CDR2 from the germline V gene are MGHRA and YSYEKL. V was clipped by 0 bases and J by 9 bases; unmatched bases: 7. This CDR3 is 16 amino acids long.

With respect to this clone: The sample has other DNA sequences that encode this CDR3 too. The V and J genes are TRBV9 and TRBJ2-7; D is possibly TRBD2 (5 bases). V was clipped by 0 bases and J by 0 bases, with 7 bases between them. Germline assignment: CDR1 SGDLS and CDR2 YYNGEE. This CDR3 has 14 residues. The CDR3 DNA sequence: TGTGCCAGCAGCGTAGGTGGGAGCTCCTACGAGCAGTACTTC. Translation gives CASSVGGSSYEQYF.

The chain uses TRBV21-1 and TRBJ2-1; TRBD2 reflects the table's D call only, with no check against the DNA. TRBV21-1 is a pseudogene segment. The CDR3 has 16 residues. Written as DNA, the CDR3 is TGTGCCAGCAGCTCCAAAGCGGGAGTGGGTTACAATGAGCAGTTCTTC. This encodes CASSSKAGVGYNEQFF.

The chain is built from TRBV2 and TRBJ2-3; D unclear. Germline CDR1 is SNHLY and CDR2 is FYNNEI. Trimming left V 7 bases short and J 4 bases short, with 6 bases between. The CDR3 spans 11 residues. The CDR3 is CASTRPDTQYF. The CDR3 nucleotides are TGTGCCAGCACCCGTCCAGATACGCAGTATTTT.

The chain carries TRBV24-1 and TRBJ2-7, with a weak D call TRBD1 (5 bases). The germline CDR1 and CDR2 sequences are KGHDR and SFDVKD. V lost 2 bases and J 2 bases, leaving 21 bases between the germline ends. The CDR3 has 18 residues. The CDR3 coding sequence is TGTGCCACCAGTGATTCCACCCCTCCGGACACCCGTACCTACGAGCAGTACTTC. Translated, it gives CATSDSTPPDTRTYEQYF.

The V call is TRBV6-6, the J call TRBJ1-3; the D gene is possibly TRBD1 (5 bases). CDR1 is MNHNY, CDR2 SVGAGI, per germline (reference sequence). The CDR3 totals 17 residues. Trimming left V 5 bases short and J 0 bases short, with 17 bases between. CDR3 sequence reads: CASSQTGGVLSGNTIYF. The CDR3 DNA follows: TGTGCCAGCAGTCAGACGGGGGGGGTCCTCTCTGGAAACACCATATATTTT.

The chain uses TRBV7-9 and TRBJ2-3; the match to TRBD2 covers 12 bases. Per the germline V gene, CDR1 is SEHNR and CDR2 is FQNEAQ (reference sequence). Unmatched junction bases numbered 3, after V lost 6 bases and J lost 2 bases. This CDR3 contains 15 residues. CDR3 protein: CASRRLAGATDTQYF. The CDR3 nucleotides are TGTGCCAGCAGAAGACTAGCGGGGGCCACAGATACGCAGTATTTT.